This T cell receptor (beta chain) derives from a study of beta chain features in type 1 diabetes. Study details: What patients shared with healthy donors was a similar profile of age, gender and cell yields. Across every sample, about 100 million sorted cells were examined in total.

Each population that was sorted was more than 95% pure. As every portion of the isolated RNA was reverse transcribed, the sequencing read expressed TCRB transcripts. TCRdb's table, derived via immunoSEQ multiplex PCR, lists solely in-frame clones and lacks some. The sample has about 230,000 clones, 9% to 10% seen once. CDR1 is MGHRA, CDR2 YSYEKL, per germline. Trimming took 0 bases from V and 4 from J; bases not matched to a gene: 6. CDR3 length: 17 residues. V is TRBV4-1 and J is TRBJ2-1; 10 nucleotides align to TRBD1. The material sequenced was naive CD4+ T cells from blood. This TCR was sampled from a woman in her late teens or twenties in good health. The CDR3 here is CASSQDSRQGAYNEQFF. The DNA of the CDR3 is TGCGCCAGCAGCCAAGATTCCCGACAGGGGGCGTACAATGAGCAGTTCTTC.